Below are 14 T cell receptor beta chains sequenced from a single sample in a study of T cell responses to AZD1222 COVID-19 vaccine. This table comes from immunoSEQ multiplex PCR, and its TCRdb copy is limited to in-frame clones, with some not included. This sample has about 83,000 clones, with roughly 90% found just once. This material consisted of peripheral blood, taken on day 0 of MenACWY control vaccination. These TCRs come from an adult in good health.

As concerns this clone: This sample also contains other DNA sequences that code for the same CDR3. The chain uses TRBV5-1 and TRBJ1-1; no clear D. CDR3 length equals 14 residues. Germline V gives CDR1 SGHRS, CDR2 YFSETQ. Trimming removed 0 bases at V and 1 base at J, with 7 bases between. The CDR3 loop reads CASSLGGGNTEAFF. DNA for the CDR3: TGCGCCAGCAGCTTGGGTGGCGGGAACACTGAAGCTTTCTTT. The full variable domain, its missing parts supplied by reference TRBV5-1 and TRBJ1-1, is KAGVTQTPRYLIKTRGQQVTLSCSPISGHRSVSWYQQTPGQGLQFLFEYFSETQRNKGNFPGRFSGRQFSNSRSEMNVSTLELGDSALYLCASSLGGGNTEAFFGQGTRLTVV.

The chain combines TRBV24-1 with TRBJ2-2; weak D call: TRBD2 (5 bases). Germline CDR1 and CDR2: KGHDR and SFDVKD. The CDR3 covers 19 residues. V was cut by 0 bases and J by 1 base, with 17 bases left in between. The CDR3 protein is CATSDLDSRVGLNTGELFF. In nucleotides, the CDR3 is TGTGCCACCAGTGATTTGGATTCGAGGGTGGGCTTGAACACCGGGGAGCTGTTTTTT.

This rearrangement joins TRBV6-2 or TRBV6-3 to TRBJ2-5, with a possible D match to TRBD2 (6 bases). The CDR3 length is 16 residues. Trimming stripped 5 bases from V and 2 bases from J, with 18 bases between. In germline, CDR1 is MNHEY, CDR2 SVGEGT. Here the CDR3 reads CASSRGEVGRQETQYF. CDR3 DNA: TGTGCCAGCAGTAGAGGGGAAGTTGGGAGGCAAGAGACCCAGTACTTC.

The J gene is TRBJ1-6, the V gene TRBV5-1; D not certain. CDR3 length: 13 amino acids. Looked up from germline, CDR1 is SGHRS and CDR2 is YFSETQ. The ends were cut back, 0 bases at V and 8 bases at J, with 6 bases in the middle. The CDR3 DNA reads as TGCGCCAGCAGCTTGGTACCCGATTCACCCCTCCACTTT. This codes for CASSLVPDSPLHF.

J is TRBJ2-3 and V is TRBV4-3; 8 bases agree with TRBD2. CDR1 and CDR2 from the germline V gene are LGHNA and YSLEER. This CDR3 region has 17 residues. The trim removed 0 bases at V and 5 bases at J, leaving 10 bases unmatched. The DNA for the CDR3 is TGCGCCAGCAGCCAAGATCGGGGTAGCGGGACGGAAGATACGCAGTATTTT. Residues: CASSQDRGSGTEDTQYF.

The CDR3 sequence is CASTLQGIYGYTF. CDR3 nucleotide sequence: TGTGCCAGCACCCTACAGGGGATATATGGCTACACCTTC. The chain employs TRBV28 and TRBJ1-2, with 7 positions matching TRBD1. There are 13 residues in the CDR3. The germline V gene encodes CDR1 MDHEN and CDR2 SYDVKM. Unmatched junction bases numbered 7, after V lost 7 bases and J lost 5 bases.

The V and J genes are TRBV18 and TRBJ1-2, with TRBD1 matching over 7 bases. Losses at the gene ends were 1 base for V and 3 bases for J; bases not matched to a gene: 8. Germline values: CDR1 KGHSH, CDR2 LQKENI. The CDR3 extends over 16 amino acids. Here the CDR3 reads CASSPREGASDYGYTF. DNA for the CDR3: TGTGCCAGCTCACCACGGGAGGGGGCGAGCGACTATGGCTACACCTTC.

The V gene is TRBV5-6, the J gene TRBJ2-7; tentatively, D is TRBD1 (6 bases). This CDR3 comprises 16 residues. Trimming left V 1 base short and J 2 bases short, with 16 bases between. Germline loops: CDR1 SGHDT, CDR2 YYEEEE. The CDR3 loop reads CASSLRRTEETYEQYF. The CDR3 nucleotides read TGTGCCAGCAGCTTGCGGAGGACAGAAGAGACCTACGAGCAGTACTTC. Filled out from reference TRBV5-6 and TRBJ2-7, the complete variable domain reads DAGVTQSPTHLIKTRGQQVTLRCSPKSGHDTVSWYQQALGQGPQFIFQYYEEEERQRGNFPDRFSGHQFPNYSSELNVNALLLGDSALYLCASSLRRTEETYEQYFGPGTRLTVT.

CDR3 sequence: CASRGDRENNQPQHF. In nucleotides, the CDR3 is TGTGCCAGTAGAGGGGACAGGGAAAACAATCAGCCCCAGCATTTT. The chain carries TRBV19 and TRBJ1-5, with 9 bases that match TRBD1. Germline CDR1 is LNHDA and CDR2 is SQIVND (reference sequence). The CDR3 is 15 amino acids. After removal of 6 bases from V and 3 bases from J, the junction contained 6 bases not matched to a gene.

The J gene is TRBJ1-2, the V gene TRBV18; D is undetermined. This CDR3 is built from 15 residues. The germline V gene has CDR1 KGHSH and CDR2 LQKENI. Trimming cost V 3 bases and J 4 bases, with 15 bases left between them. The CDR3, as DNA: TGTGCCAGCTCACCCCTGCTTGGGCGGGTCTATGGCTACACCTTC. Amino acid sequence: CASSPLLGRVYGYTF.

The chain links TRBV19 to TRBJ2-1, with no clear D. The CDR3 length is 18 residues. Germline V lookup: CDR1 LNHDA, CDR2 SQIVND (reference sequence). Trimming cost V 5 bases and J 1 base, with 21 bases left between them. Here the CDR3 reads CASSPFLQAVSSYNEQFF. The CDR3 coding sequence is TGTGCCAGTAGTCCCTTTCTCCAGGCAGTATCGTCCTACAATGAGCAGTTCTTC.

This clone has just a few counts. The chain recombines TRBV28 with TRBJ2-1; 9 bases align to TRBD1. The CDR3 loop spans 16 amino acids. Germline CDR1 is MDHEN and CDR2 is SYDVKM. V shed 1 base, J shed 2 bases, and the junction held 3 bases outside the gene matches. CDR3 sequence reads: CASSLLGQGTYNEQFF. The CDR3 DNA follows: TGTGCCAGCAGTTTATTGGGACAGGGCACCTACAATGAGCAGTTCTTC.

V and J are TRBV4-2 and TRBJ1-2, with unresolved D. V lost 0 bases, J lost 0 bases, and 11 bases lay in between. The CDR3 covers 16 residues. Germline V gives CDR1 LGHNA, CDR2 YNFKEQ. The CDR3 here is CASSQDSRPTNYGYTF. The CDR3 DNA reads as TGTGCCAGCAGCCAAGATTCTCGGCCGACTAACTATGGCTACACCTTC.

This clone was picked up one time. V and J are TRBV4-1 and TRBJ2-3; 12 positions agree with TRBD2. This CDR3 is 19 amino acids long. The V gene's germline CDR1 is MGHRA and CDR2 YSYEKL. The trim removed 0 bases at V and 1 base at J, leaving 8 bases unmatched. Here the CDR3 reads CASSQDGLAGGLGTDTQYF. The CDR3 nucleotides are TGCGCCAGCAGCCAAGATGGGCTAGCGGGAGGGCTTGGCACAGATACGCAGTATTTT.